One and the same sample provided the 21 T cell receptor beta chains below, sequenced in a study of blood T cell repertoires in COVID-19. Clones were read by immunoSEQ multiplex PCR, and TCRdb kept only the in-frame ones, dropping some. The data hold about 320,000 clones, with around 92% observed a single time. Sequencing input: peripheral blood. These receptors were obtained from a man between 18 and 29 years old who had recovered from COVID-19.

J is TRBJ2-5 and V is TRBV5-8; TRBD1 is a possible D gene (6 bases). The CDR3 has 15 amino acids. The ends were cut back, 0 bases at V and 5 bases at J, with 14 bases in the middle. In germline, CDR1 is SGHTS, CDR2 YDEGEE. Here the CDR3 DNA reads TGTGCCAGCAGCTTGGGCAGGGGAATCCTGGAGACCCAGTACTTC. It translates to CASSLGRGILETQYF.

V usage is TRBV9 and J usage is TRBJ1-6, with D perhaps matching TRBD1 (5 bases). This CDR3 region has 16 residues. The ends were cut back, 2 bases at V and 1 base at J, with 10 bases in the middle. The germline gives CDR1 SGDLS, CDR2 YYNGEE. The CDR3 region has the DNA TGTGCCAGCAGCGTCGGAACAGGTTCCTATAATTCACCCCTCCACTTT. As protein: CASSVGTGSYNSPLHF.

This clone has more than one count but fewer than ten. This chain connects TRBV5-1 to TRBJ2-5; D possibly corresponds to TRBD1 (5 bases). V was shortened by 0 bases and J by 1 base, with 10 bases between the two germline ends. Germline loops: CDR1 SGHRS, CDR2 YFSETQ. The CDR3 is 15 amino acids. As DNA, the CDR3 is TGCGCCAGCAGCTTGGTGGGGCAGCTCCAAGAGACCCAGTACTTC. It encodes CASSLVGQLQETQYF.

The chain links TRBV15 to TRBJ2-7, with 8 positions matching TRBD2. The CDR3 runs to 14 residues. Germline V lookup: CDR1 LNHNV, CDR2 YYDKDF (reference sequence). With 4 bases clipped from V and 5 bases from J, the junction kept 7 bases outside the gene matches. The DNA of the CDR3 is TGTGCCACCAGCAAGCCCTCACTAGCGGACGAGCAGTACTTC. Translating gives CATSKPSLADEQYF.

CDR3: CASSVVTGAGELFF. The CDR3 region has the DNA TGTGCCAGCAGCGTAGTCACGGGGGCCGGGGAGCTGTTTTTT. This rearrangement joins TRBV9 to TRBJ2-2, with D tentatively TRBD2 (6 bases). The CDR3 runs to 14 residues. Trimming removed 0 bases at V and 6 bases at J, with 9 bases between. Germline CDR1 SGDLS, CDR2 YYNGEE.

The chain employs TRBV28 and TRBJ2-3; no reliable D call. Trimming shortened V by 8 bases and J by 6 bases, and 18 bases separated the two germline ends. Germline CDR1 and CDR2: MDHEN and SYDVKM. This CDR3 has 14 amino acids. Here the CDR3 DNA reads TGTGCCAGCGAGGTAGCCCTATCGGCGGATACGCAGTATTTT. It encodes CASEVALSADTQYF.

This clone has just one count. This chain joins TRBV27 and TRBJ2-1; 8 bases are shared with TRBD1. Looked up from germline, CDR1 is MNHEY and CDR2 is SMNVEV (reference sequence). The CDR3 spans 16 residues. Trimming took 0 bases from V and 3 from J; bases not matched to a gene: 4. CDR3 amino acids: CASSLSDRVIYNEQFF. In nucleotides, the CDR3 is TGTGCCAGCAGTTTATCGGACAGGGTGATCTACAATGAGCAGTTCTTC.

This clone appeared a few times. V usage is TRBV6-2 or TRBV6-3 and J usage is TRBJ2-1; 9 positions match TRBD1. There are 14 residues in the CDR3. Germline lookup yields CDR1 MNHEY and CDR2 SVGEGT. V gave up 5 bases and J gave up 7 bases; unmatched junction bases: 6. The CDR3 DNA is TGTGCCAGCAGTCACGGACAGGGGTGGAATGAGCAGTTCTTC. Translating it yields CASSHGQGWNEQFF.

The chain recombines TRBV6-6 with TRBJ1-2; 9 bases line up with TRBD1. The CDR3 is made up of 15 amino acids. Germline CDR1 and CDR2: MNHNY and SVGAGI (reference sequence). J was trimmed by 0 bases and V by 7 bases; bases with no gene match: 6. The CDR3 DNA reads TGTGCCAGCATCTTGGGACAGGGCGCTAACTATGGCTACACCTTC. As protein: CASILGQGANYGYTF.

The count of this clone is one. CDR3 sequence (DNA): TGCGCCAGCAGCTTGGAGGGACAGAATAACTATGGCTACACCTTC. Protein: CASSLEGQNNYGYTF. The genes are TRBV5-1 and TRBJ1-2, with TRBD1 identical over 7 bases. V gave up 0 bases and J gave up 1 base; unmatched junction bases: 3. CDR3 length equals 15 residues. Germline V gene data show CDR1 as SGHRS and CDR2 as YFSETQ.

The V call is TRBV7-2, the J call TRBJ2-1, with TRBD2 matching over 7 bases. V dropped 2 bases and J dropped 3; count of bases not matched to a gene: 4. Germline assignment: CDR1 SGHTA and CDR2 FQGNSA. The CDR3 runs to 15 residues. The CDR3 coding sequence is TGTGCCAGCAGCTTAATCGGCGGGAGCTACAATGAGCAGTTCTTC. Translating it yields CASSLIGGSYNEQFF.

The chain joins TRBV5-4 to TRBJ1-1, with D hard to call. The CDR3 has 14 amino acids. Germline CDR1 and CDR2: SGHNT and YYREEE (reference sequence). Trimming left V 0 bases short and J 5 bases short, with 11 bases between. As DNA, the CDR3 is TGTGCCAGCAGCTTGGATGCGGAACTGACTGAAGCTTTCTTT. Its translation: CASSLDAELTEAFF.

This rearrangement joins TRBV19 to TRBJ1-1; TRBD1 agrees at 7 bases. V lost 10 bases to trimming and J lost 0 bases; unmatched junction nucleotides: 8. The CDR3 length is 14 residues. Germline values: CDR1 LNHDA, CDR2 SQIVND (reference sequence). CDR3 bases: TGTGCCACCAAGAAGGGACAGTTGAACACTGAAGCTTTCTTT. This codes for CATKKGQLNTEAFF.

The V call is TRBV11-2, the J call TRBJ2-3; 12 nucleotides agree with TRBD1. The V segment lost 2 bases and the J segment 5 bases; nucleotides outside the gene matches: 8. CDR1 SGHAT and CDR2 FQNNGV come from the germline V gene. This CDR3 comprises 17 residues. The CDR3 coding sequence is TGTGCCAGCAGCTTAAACAGGGGGGACAGGGGGCAAGATACGCAGTATTTT. Translation gives CASSLNRGDRGQDTQYF.

The V gene is TRBV3-1 (or the pseudogene TRBV3-2), the J gene TRBJ1-3, with D maybe TRBD1 (6 bases). CDR3 size: 14 residues. Germline CDR1 LGHDT, CDR2 YNNKEL (reference sequence). V lost 9 bases and J lost 3, with 15 bases in between. This CDR3 is CASTRGAIGNTIYF. The CDR3 DNA reads TGTGCCAGTACCCGGGGGGCAATTGGAAACACCATATATTTT.

The chain is built from TRBV9 and TRBJ2-1, with 12 bases that match TRBD2. The CDR3 spans 16 residues. Germline assignment: CDR1 SGDLS and CDR2 YYNGEE. The V and J ends lost 1 base and 9 bases, in that order; junction bases with no gene match: 8. The DNA for the CDR3 is TGTGCCAGCAGCGTACTAGCGGGAGGGCCCGGGGGTGAGCAGTTCTTC. Amino acids: CASSVLAGGPGGEQFF.

J is TRBJ2-7 and V is TRBV6-5; TRBD2 aligns across 10 bases. The CDR3 loop spans 16 amino acids. Looked up from germline, CDR1 is MNHEY and CDR2 is SVGAGI. The V and J ends lost 0 bases and 0 bases, in that order; junction bases with no gene match: 2. CDR3 region: CASSYSTSGPSYEQYF. Written as DNA, the CDR3 is TGTGCCAGCAGTTACTCGACTAGCGGGCCCTCCTACGAGCAGTACTTC.

The chain employs TRBV9 and TRBJ1-1; 9 nucleotides line up with TRBD1. With 2 bases clipped from V and 2 bases from J, the junction kept 1 base outside the gene matches. CDR1 SGDLS and CDR2 YYNGEE come from the germline V gene. This CDR3 spans 14 amino acids. The DNA of the CDR3 is TGTGCCAGCAGCGTTACAGGGGGCAACACTGAAGCTTTCTTT. Translating gives CASSVTGGNTEAFF. The full variable domain, rest sourced from reference TRBV9 and TRBJ1-1, is DSGVTQTPKHLITATGQRVTLRCSPRSGDLSVYWYQQSLDQGLQFLIQYYNGEERAKGNILERFSAQQFPDLHSELNLSSLELGDSALYFCASSVTGGNTEAFFGQGTRLTVV.

This chain joins TRBV4-3 and TRBJ1-1, with D tentatively TRBD1 (5 bases). Germline-derived CDR1 and CDR2 are LGHNA and YSLEER. The CDR3 runs 15 residues. V gave up 3 bases and J gave up 1 base, with 12 bases separating them. CDR3 amino acids: CASSQGPQGNTEAFF. The CDR3 bases are TGCGCCAGCAGCCAGGGTCCTCAGGGGAACACTGAAGCTTTCTTT.

The CDR3 loop reads CASSLRDRGETFF. The CDR3 bases are TGTGCCAGCAGTTTACGGGACAGGGGGGAGACTTTCTTT. The V call is TRBV27, the J call TRBJ1-1, with 11 bases fitting TRBD1. Germline V gene lookup returns CDR1 MNHEY and CDR2 SMNVEV (reference sequence). V lost 2 bases, J lost 12 bases, and 5 bases stayed unmatched. CDR3 length: 13 residues.

The rearrangement joins TRBV27 to TRBJ1-3; D call uncertain. The V end lost 6 bases, the J end lost 0 bases, and 12 bases lay between the germline ends. The CDR3 length is 15 residues. CDR1 and CDR2 from the germline V gene are MNHEY and SMNVEV (reference sequence). The CDR3 DNA follows: TGTGCCAGCAGATCCTTGTCGGGCTCTGGAAACACCATATATTTT. It encodes CASRSLSGSGNTIYF.